This TCR beta chain derives from a study of cytomegalovirus exposure and HLA in healthy donors. CDR1 is MNHNS, CDR2 SASEGT, per germline. V was cut by 7 bases and J by 4 bases, with 14 bases left in between. The length of the CDR3 is 15 residues. On this clone: Antigen specificity is unknown.

Study-level results: Specific recognition of CMV antigens was confirmed in vitro for three chains (all CMV-associated). Rarity held for most TCR sequences, but there were some public TCRs that occurred in many donors.

The donors belonged to the approximately 120-subject validation cohort, separate from the approximately 700-subject first cohort. Sequencing used immunoSEQ multiplex PCR; TCRdb keeps in-frame clones, though not all of them. This repertoire shows tens of thousands of clones, 80% to 95% found once; its top ten account for 5.5% to 6.5%. The chain is built from TRBV6-1 and TRBJ1-6, with no clear D. This clonotype was sampled from a man aged 18 to 35 in good health and CMV-seronegative. The sequenced material came from PBMCs. CDR3 coding DNA: TGTGCCAGCACCTCGGAGGGTCTTTATAATTCACCCCTCCACTTT. Translated: CASTSEGLYNSPLHF.